A selection of T cell receptor beta chains follows, all from one sample in a study of T-cell reconstitution after alpha-beta-depleted transplantation in children. TCRdb reanalysed the PCR reads using MiXCR and keeps one entry per CDR3 protein. The sample carries about 230,000 distinct CDR3 sequences, 9.7% recorded once. This specimen was PBMCs from the stem cell graft donor, taken from the stem cell graft. The receptor set was obtained from a human donor who donated a stem cell graft to a child with SCID. CDR3s include the opening cysteine and the closing phenylalanine or tryptophan. A D gene is named only where the DNA matches it firmly. Clone size is given for some rows only: seen once, a few or many times, or a class if the clone is expanded.

V	J	D	size	CDR3	DNA
TRBV20-1	TRBJ1-1	NA	NA	CSARKPNTEAFF	TGCAGTGCTAGGAAACCTAACACTGAAGCCTTCTTT
TRBV18	TRBJ1-1	NA	many	CASSPGREAFF	TGTGCCAGCTCGCCGGGACGCGAAGCTTTCTTT
TRBV16	TRBJ1-4	NA	many	CASSQTATNEKLFF	TGTGCCAGCAGCCAAACGGCAACTAATGAAAAACTGTTTTTT
TRBV7-9	TRBJ1-3	NA	many	CASSQGYSGNTIYF	TGTGCCAGCAGCCAGGGTTACTCTGGAAACACCATATATTTT
TRBV5-6	TRBJ2-1	TRBD1	many	CASSPLGQGIHEQFF	TGTGCCAGCAGCCCCCTGGGACAGGGGATACATGAGCAGTTCTTC
TRBV20-1	TRBJ2-5	TRBD2	many	CSARDNRLASQYF	TGCAGTGCTAGAGACAACCGACTAGCGTCCCAGTACTTC
TRBV15	TRBJ1-6	NA	many	CATSREFMDHNSPLHF	TGTGCCACCAGCAGAGAATTTATGGATCATAATTCACCCCTCCACTTT
TRBV27	TRBJ2-5	NA	many	CASSLTAFQETQYF	TGTGCCAGCAGTTTAACAGCCTTCCAAGAGACCCAGTACTTC
TRBV6-2/TRBV6-3	TRBJ2-2	NA	few	CASSWSDLRNTGELFF	TGTGCCAGCAGTTGGTCAGATCTCCGTAACACCGGGGAGCTGTTTTTT
TRBV14	TRBJ2-7	NA	NA	CASSEVLQVNRPTYEQYF	TGTGCCAGCAGCGAAGTTTTGCAGGTCAACCGACCTACCTACGAGCAGTACTTC
TRBV6-5	TRBJ1-1	NA	many	CASTRAPGGTEAFF	TGTGCCAGCACCCGGGCCCCTGGAGGCACTGAAGCTTTCTTT
TRBV5-1	TRBJ1-1	NA	many	CASSLGRGGVDTEAFF	TGCGCCAGCAGCTTGGGGCGGGGGGGGGTTGACACTGAAGCTTTCTTT
TRBV10-3	TRBJ2-7	NA	many	CAISEGSGPGEQYF	TGTGCCATCAGCGAAGGTTCGGGCCCCGGCGAGCAGTACTTC
TRBV29-1	TRBJ1-2	TRBD1	many	CSVSDRGRLNYGYTF	TGCAGCGTCTCGGACAGGGGAAGGCTTAACTATGGCTACACCTTC
TRBV6-2/TRBV6-3	TRBJ2-7	TRBD1	many	CASSSYSGTGRREQYF	TGTGCCAGCAGCTCTTACTCCGGGACAGGGAGGAGGGAGCAGTACTTC
TRBV10-1	TRBJ2-2	TRBD1	NA	CASGTGEGLDAGELFF	TGCGCCAGCGGGACAGGGGAGGGACTGGACGCCGGGGAGCTGTTTTTT
TRBV2	TRBJ2-1	NA	many	CASSKYNEQFF	TGTGCCAGCAGCAAATACAATGAGCAGTTCTTC
TRBV4-2	TRBJ1-4	TRBD1	many	CASSQEQQGAGGEKLFF	TGTGCCAGCAGCCAGGAGCAACAGGGGGCGGGTGGTGAAAAACTGTTTTTT
TRBV5-6	TRBJ2-5	TRBD2	many	CASSLDGGRGTQYF	TGTGCCAGCAGCTTGGATGGAGGGAGGGGGACCCAGTACTTC
TRBV5-1	TRBJ2-1	TRBD1	NA	CASSMGTGTNHVQFF	TGCGCCAGCAGCATGGGGACAGGGACTAACCATGTGCAGTTCTTC
TRBV6-5	TRBJ2-1	NA	many	CASSYSYGAGLRDNEQFF	TGTGCCAGCAGTTACTCGTATGGGGCTGGGCTGCGAGACAATGAGCAGTTCTTC
TRBV5-1	TRBJ1-2	TRBD1	many	CASSLGGGTYGYTF	TGCGCCAGCAGCTTGGGAGGGGGCACCTATGGCTACACCTTC
TRBV5-1	TRBJ1-1	NA	many	CASSLASVVWGNTEAFF	TGCGCCAGCAGCTTGGCCTCGGTAGTATGGGGGAACACTGAAGCTTTCTTT
TRBV12-3/TRBV12-4	TRBJ2-2	NA	many	CASSFGRANTGELFF	TGTGCCAGCAGTTTTGGCCGGGCGAACACCGGGGAGCTGTTTTTT